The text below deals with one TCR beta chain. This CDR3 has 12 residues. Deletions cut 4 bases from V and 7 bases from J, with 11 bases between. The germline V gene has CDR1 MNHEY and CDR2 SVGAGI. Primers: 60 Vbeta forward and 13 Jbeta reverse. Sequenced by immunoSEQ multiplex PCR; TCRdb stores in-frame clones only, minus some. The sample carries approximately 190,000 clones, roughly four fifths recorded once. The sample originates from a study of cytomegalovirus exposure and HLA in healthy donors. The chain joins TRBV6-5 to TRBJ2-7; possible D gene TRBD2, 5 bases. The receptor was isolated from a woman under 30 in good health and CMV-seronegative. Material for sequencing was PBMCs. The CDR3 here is CASSWPGSEQYF. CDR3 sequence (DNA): TGTGCCAGCAGTTGGCCGGGGAGTGAGCAGTACTTC.